The 32 T cell receptor beta chains listed next were all sequenced from one sample in a study of somatic mutations in cytotoxic T cells in rheumatoid arthritis. TCRdb's table, derived via immunoSEQ multiplex PCR, lists solely in-frame clones and lacks some. The sample lists about 30,000 clones, 82% seen once, with more than 6.5% in the top ten. Material for sequencing was CD8+ T cells sorted from blood. These receptors all come from an adult with rheumatoid arthritis.

V usage is TRBV7-9 and J usage is TRBJ2-2; either TRBD1 or TRBD2 may fit D (5 bases each). The germline V gene has CDR1 SEHNR and CDR2 FQNEAQ (reference sequence). This CDR3 is 15 amino acids long. V dropped 3 bases and J dropped 4 bases, with 12 bases sitting between them. In nucleotides, the CDR3 is TGTGCCAGCAGCTTTTGGGCAGGGAGCACCGGGGAGCTGTTTTTT. This codes for CASSFWAGSTGELFF. The whole variable domain, remainder taken from reference TRBV7-9 and TRBJ2-2, is DTGVSQNPRHKITKRGQNVTFRCDPISEHNRLYWYRQTLGQGPEFLTYFQNEAQLEKSRLLSDRFSAERPKGSFSTLEIQRTEQGDSAMYLCASSFWAGSTGELFFGEGSRLTVL.

This clone was seen more than once but under ten times. V and J are TRBV28 and TRBJ1-1; the D is unclear. The germline V gene encodes CDR1 MDHEN and CDR2 SYDVKM. CDR3 length: 12 amino acids. Trimming took off 6 bases at V and 8 bases at J, with 13 bases between the two ends. In nucleotides, the CDR3 is TGTGCCAGCAGACACGGATGGCTCGAAGCTTTCTTT. This translates into CASRHGWLEAFF.

The V call is TRBV4-3, the J call TRBJ1-6; 11 bases match TRBD1. This CDR3 contains 16 residues. V lost 0 bases and J lost 9; bases outside the gene matches: 4. Germline V CDR1 and CDR2: LGHNA, YSLEER. CDR3 nucleotide sequence: TGCGCCAGCAGCCAAGATAGCGGGACAGGGGGTTCACCCCTCCACTTT. Translating gives CASSQDSGTGGSPLHF.

V and J are TRBV11-3 and TRBJ1-1; D not resolved. Germline-derived CDR1 and CDR2 are SGHNT and YENEEA. The CDR3 is 13 residues long. V was clipped by 5 bases and J by 1 base, with 8 bases between them. CDR3: CASSQLTNTEAFF. The CDR3 bases are TGTGCCAGCAGCCAACTGACGAACACTGAAGCTTTCTTT.

The V and J genes are TRBV6-5 and TRBJ2-2; D gene uncertain. CDR3 length equals 13 residues. Germline-derived CDR1 and CDR2 are MNHEY and SVGAGI. V lost 1 base, J lost 6 bases, and 6 bases lay in between. The CDR3 loop reads CASSYLGSGELFF. DNA of the CDR3: TGTGCCAGCAGTTACTTGGGCTCCGGGGAGCTGTTTTTT.

This chain's CDR3 is CASRYRGLGTEAFF. The CDR3 DNA reads TGTGCCAGCAGGTACAGGGGGCTGGGCACTGAAGCTTTCTTT. J is TRBJ1-1 and V is TRBV6-5, with 9 bases matching TRBD1. CDR1 is MNHEY, CDR2 SVGAGI, per germline. The CDR3 runs to 14 residues. V trimming: 6 bases; J trimming: 4 bases; junction bases outside the gene matches: 6.

This clone is labeled medium-sized. This sequence joins TRBV11-2 and TRBJ1-1; D unclear. This CDR3 is 12 amino acids long. Between the trimmed V and J ends, which lost 4 bases and 4 bases, there was a span of 7 bases. Germline CDR1 SGHAT, CDR2 FQNNGV. The CDR3 protein is CASSSMITEAFF. The CDR3, as DNA: TGTGCCAGCAGCTCAATGATCACTGAAGCTTTCTTT.

Of note for this clone: The junction does not match germline at one end; this may be a read error. V and J are TRBV7-8 and TRBJ2-7; D is ambiguous. This CDR3 has 11 amino acids. In germline, CDR1 is SGHVS, CDR2 FQNEAQ. The CDR3 nucleotides are TGTGCCAGCAGCTTTGAGGATTTCACGGACTTC. As protein: CASSFEDFTDF.

The rearrangement links TRBV6-5 to TRBJ1-1; possibly TRBD1 for D (6 bases). Germline values: CDR1 MNHEY, CDR2 SVGAGI. The CDR3 length is 14 residues. V was clipped by 4 bases and J by 1 base, with 10 bases between them. CDR3 region: CASSWATGNTEAFF. CDR3 nucleotide sequence: TGTGCCAGCAGTTGGGCGACAGGGAACACTGAAGCTTTCTTT.

The chain uses TRBV5-1 and TRBJ2-3; TRBD2 agrees at 11 bases. Germline-derived CDR1 and CDR2 are SGHRS and YFSETQ. The CDR3 covers 15 residues. Unmatched junction bases numbered 13, after V lost 5 bases and J lost 11 bases. Written as DNA, the CDR3 is TGCGCCAGCAGAGGAACTAGCGGGGGACCGCTTGGGCAGTATTTT. Protein product: CASRGTSGGPLGQYF.

The V call is TRBV4-1, the J call TRBJ1-2; D is perhaps TRBD1 (5 bases). This CDR3 spans 18 amino acids. Trimming removed 0 bases from V and 4 bases from J, with 21 bases in between. CDR1 is MGHRA, CDR2 YSYEKL, per germline. The CDR3 loop reads CASSQDPSGGWDSYGYTF. The CDR3, as DNA: TGCGCCAGCAGCCAAGACCCCTCCGGGGGTTGGGATTCCTATGGCTACACCTTC.

V is TRBV29-1 and J is TRBJ2-2; 10 bases align to TRBD2. CDR1 and CDR2 (germline): SQVTM, ANQGSEA. With V trimmed by 5 bases and J by 4 bases, 4 bases remained unmatched. This CDR3 is built from 14 residues. CDR3 in amino acids: CSVLAGAGTGELFF. The CDR3 DNA sequence: TGCAGCGTTCTAGCGGGGGCGGGCACCGGGGAGCTGTTTTTT.

The chain couples TRBV4-1 to TRBJ2-2; D is possibly TRBD2 (7 bases). The V end lost 3 bases, the J end lost 2 bases, and 13 bases lay between the germline ends. The CDR3 loop spans 16 amino acids. Germline V CDR1 and CDR2: MGHRA, YSYEKL. Here the CDR3 DNA reads TGCGCCAGCAGCCATCCGGGGGGCCTAAACACCGGGGAGCTGTTTTTT. Translation: CASSHPGGLNTGELFF.

This chain links TRBV28 with TRBJ1-2, with 7 bases that match TRBD1. Germline assignment: CDR1 MDHEN and CDR2 SYDVKM. J was trimmed by 8 bases and V by 0 bases; bases with no gene match: 18. CDR3 length: 18 amino acids. The CDR3 DNA is TGTGCCAGCAGTTTATGGGCAGGGGGTATCAGCTCGCCGGGGGGCTACACCTTC. Translated, it gives CASSLWAGGISSPGGYTF.

The CDR3 bases are TGCGCCAGCAGCTCGGAGGCCTATCCCTACGAGCAGTACTTC. Protein: CASSSEAYPYEQYF. J is TRBJ2-7 and V is TRBV5-1, with TRBD2 as a possible D gene (5 bases). CDR1 and CDR2 (germline): SGHRS, YFSETQ. This CDR3 region has 14 residues. V shed 3 bases and J shed 2 bases, with 12 bases lying between them.

V usage is TRBV5-6 and J usage is TRBJ2-5; 7 positions match TRBD2. The CDR3 length is 18 residues. Germline assignment: CDR1 SGHDT and CDR2 YYEEEE. J was trimmed by 0 bases and V by 6 bases; bases with no gene match: 17. CDR3 residues: CASTVRGGSIWDQETQYF. CDR3 in DNA: TGTGCCAGCACCGTTCGGGGCGGGAGCATTTGGGACCAAGAGACCCAGTACTTC.

The chain links TRBV5-1 to TRBJ2-1; D is undetermined. The germline V gene has CDR1 SGHRS and CDR2 YFSETQ. V was clipped by 4 bases and J by 4 bases, with 3 bases between them. The CDR3 sequence is 11 residues long. The CDR3 loop reads CASSVYNEQFF. CDR3 bases: TGCGCCAGCAGCGTTTACAATGAGCAGTTCTTC.

This chain joins TRBV7-9 and TRBJ1-2; no reliable D call. V lost 0 bases to trimming and J lost 6 bases, with 5 bases between them. CDR3 length: 12 residues. CDR1 is SEHNR and CDR2 is FQNEAQ in the germline V gene (reference sequence). The CDR3 DNA follows: TGTGCCAGCAGCTTAGCAAGGGATGGCTACACCTTC. It encodes CASSLARDGYTF.

The sample holds one count of this clone. The chain joins TRBV9 to TRBJ2-1; TRBD2 agrees at 10 bases. Per the germline V gene, CDR1 is SGDLS and CDR2 is YYNGEE. This CDR3 spans 15 amino acids. The V and J ends lost 3 bases and 2 bases, in that order; junction bases with no gene match: 2. CDR3 bases: TGTGCCAGCAGCGGGGGACTAGCGCCCTACAATGAGCAGTTCTTC. Its translation is CASSGGLAPYNEQFF.

The chain employs TRBV28 and TRBJ2-1; no firm D call. Germline lookup yields CDR1 MDHEN and CDR2 SYDVKM. V lost 5 bases and J lost 2, with 13 bases in between. This CDR3 is built from 15 residues. CDR3 loop: CASSTPSPTYNEQFF. CDR3 nucleotide sequence: TGTGCCAGCAGTACCCCGTCCCCCACCTACAATGAGCAGTTCTTC.

This sequence joins TRBV4-1 and TRBJ2-7; D is perhaps TRBD2 (6 bases). V dropped 4 bases and J dropped 3 bases, with 16 bases sitting between them. The germline V gene encodes CDR1 MGHRA and CDR2 YSYEKL. This CDR3 is 15 amino acids long. The CDR3 reads CASSPWEDTYYEQYF. The CDR3 nucleotides are TGCGCCAGCAGCCCCTGGGAGGACACTTACTACGAGCAGTACTTC.

This clone was detected only once. The chain uses TRBV7-9 and TRBJ1-1, with 8 bases aligning to TRBD1. The trim removed 1 base at V and 7 bases at J, leaving 5 bases unmatched. Germline V gives CDR1 SEHNR, CDR2 FQNEAQ (reference sequence). The CDR3 spans 14 residues. The CDR3 is CASSLDRGRIEAFF. CDR3 in DNA: TGTGCCAGCAGCTTAGACAGGGGGAGGATTGAAGCTTTCTTT.

This chain connects TRBV4-1 to TRBJ2-7, with TRBD2 identical over 10 bases. J gave up 2 bases and V 1 base, and 11 bases lay outside the gene matches. Germline values: CDR1 MGHRA, CDR2 YSYEKL. CDR3 size: 18 residues. The CDR3 bases are TGCGCCAGCAGCCAAGTACCTAGCGGGGGAGATCTTGCCTACGAGCAGTACTTC. This translates into CASSQVPSGGDLAYEQYF.

The chain links TRBV19 to TRBJ2-7; D may correspond to TRBD1 or TRBD2 (5 bases each). Germline V gives CDR1 LNHDA, CDR2 SQIVND (reference sequence). There are 15 residues in the CDR3. V gave up 5 bases and J gave up 0 bases, with 14 bases separating them. CDR3 sequence: CASSARDLSSYEQYF. The CDR3 coding sequence is TGTGCCAGTAGTGCCCGGGACCTGTCCTCCTACGAGCAGTACTTC. Full variable domain (missing parts from reference TRBV19 and TRBJ2-7): DGGITQSPKYLFRKEGQNVTLSCEQNLNHDAMYWYRQDPGQGLRLIYYSQIVNDFQKGDIAEGYSVSREKKESFPLTVTSAQKNPTAFYLCASSARDLSSYEQYFGPGTRLTVT.

This rearrangement joins TRBV5-1 to TRBJ2-5; D is undetermined. Trimming pared 3 bases from V and 7 bases from J, leaving 7 bases between. Germline V gene lookup returns CDR1 SGHRS and CDR2 YFSETQ. The CDR3 has 11 amino acids. The CDR3 here is CASSSNWTQYF. The CDR3 nucleotides are TGCGCCAGCAGCTCAAACTGGACCCAGTACTTC.

The chain uses TRBV19 and TRBJ1-1, with no clear D. CDR1 LNHDA and CDR2 SQIVND come from the germline V gene (reference sequence). This CDR3 is built from 13 residues. V was shortened by 4 bases and J by 1 base, with 7 bases between the two germline ends. As DNA, the CDR3 is TGTGCCAGTAGTACCCCCAAGAACACTGAAGCTTTCTTT. Translation gives CASSTPKNTEAFF.

Comments on this clone: The junction shows a germline mismatch at one end, possibly a read error. The genes are TRBV28 and TRBJ1-4; D is uncertain. The germline V gene encodes CDR1 MDHEN and CDR2 SYDVKM. The CDR3 runs to 14 residues. The DNA for the CDR3 is TGTGCCAGCAGTTTATTCCGGACTACTGAAAAACTGTTTTTT. This codes for CASSLFRTTEKLFF.

This chain connects TRBV21-1 to TRBJ2-1; TRBD1 is the table's D call, not checked against the DNA. TRBV21-1 is a pseudogene segment. This CDR3 has 17 residues. As DNA, the CDR3 is TGTGCCAGCAGCAAAGGGAAGGGGGCCCTTATCTACAATGAGCAGTTCTTC. This codes for CASSKGKGALIYNEQFF.

V and J are TRBV6-5 and TRBJ1-4; D gene unclear. CDR3 length equals 15 residues. Germline V lookup: CDR1 MNHEY, CDR2 SVGAGI. Trimming removed 4 bases from V and 0 bases from J, with 9 bases in between. The CDR3 DNA reads as TGTGCCAGCAGTTTTAGTACTGCAACTAATGAAAAACTGTTTTTT. This gives the protein CASSFSTATNEKLFF.

This clone was seen more than once but under ten times. J is TRBJ1-2 and V is TRBV7-9; D unresolved. The CDR3 is 15 amino acids. V was trimmed by 4 bases and J by 0 bases, leaving 12 bases between them. Looked up from germline, CDR1 is SEHNR and CDR2 is FQNEAQ (reference sequence). The CDR3 DNA reads as TGTGCCAGCAGCTCAAGAGGCCAAACTAACTATGGCTACACCTTC. Its translation is CASSSRGQTNYGYTF. The full variable domain, completed using reference TRBV7-9 and TRBJ1-2, is DTGVSQNPRHKITKRGQNVTFRCDPISEHNRLYWYRQTLGQGPEFLTYFQNEAQLEKSRLLSDRFSAERPKGSFSTLEIQRTEQGDSAMYLCASSSRGQTNYGYTFGSGTRLTVV.

The chain uses TRBV11-3 and TRBJ2-1; D possibly corresponds to TRBD2 (5 bases). V lost 5 bases to trimming and J lost 7 bases, with 15 bases between them. Germline CDR1 is SGHNT and CDR2 is YENEEA. The CDR3 length is 14 residues. Here the CDR3 reads CASSPPGLANEQFF. DNA for the CDR3: TGTGCCAGCAGCCCACCCGGGCTAGCAAATGAGCAGTTCTTC.

The rearrangement joins TRBV30 to TRBJ2-3, with unresolved D. The germline V gene has CDR1 GTSNPN and CDR2 SVGIG (reference sequence). The CDR3 loop spans 11 amino acids. The V and J ends lost 4 bases and 10 bases respectively, with 12 bases between them. The chain's CDR3 is CAWKQLLAQYF. CDR3 coding DNA: TGTGCCTGGAAGCAACTCTTGGCGCAGTATTTT.